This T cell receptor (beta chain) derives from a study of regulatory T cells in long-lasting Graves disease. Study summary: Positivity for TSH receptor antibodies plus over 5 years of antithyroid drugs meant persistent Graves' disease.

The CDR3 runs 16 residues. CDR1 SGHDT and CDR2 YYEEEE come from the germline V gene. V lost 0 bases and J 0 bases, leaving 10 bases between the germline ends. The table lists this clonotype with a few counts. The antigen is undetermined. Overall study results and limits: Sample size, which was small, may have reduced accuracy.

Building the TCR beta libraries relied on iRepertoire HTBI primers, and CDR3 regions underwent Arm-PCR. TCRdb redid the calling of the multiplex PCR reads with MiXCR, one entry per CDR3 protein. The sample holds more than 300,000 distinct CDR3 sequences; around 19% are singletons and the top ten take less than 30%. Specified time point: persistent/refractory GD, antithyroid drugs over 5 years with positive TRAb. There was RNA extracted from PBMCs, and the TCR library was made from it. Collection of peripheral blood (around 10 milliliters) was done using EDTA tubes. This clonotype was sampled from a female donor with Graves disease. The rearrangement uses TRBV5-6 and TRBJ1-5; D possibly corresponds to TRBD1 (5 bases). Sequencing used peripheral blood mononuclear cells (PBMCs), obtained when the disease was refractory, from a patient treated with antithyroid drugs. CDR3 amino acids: CASSLAGGFSNQPQHF. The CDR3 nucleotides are TGTGCCAGCAGCTTGGCCGGGGGTTTTAGCAATCAGCCCCAGCATTTT.